Below, one T cell receptor beta chain is given with its context. What this receptor recognizes is not known. Nothing much larger sits one base from this clone, and base qualities are not available. The germline V gene gives CDR1 as SGHTA and CDR2 as FQGNSA. V has 5 bases trimmed and J has 6 bases trimmed; junction bases matching no gene number 10. From cysteine to phenylalanine, the CDR3 is 16 amino acids long. The DNA shown is the 48-base CDR3, in frame from base 1. The data were taken from a study of T-cell memory formation after mild COVID-19 (dated by TCRdb to the early 2020s). The study in broad terms: TCR sequence clusters from the two donors were largely donor specific. In two donors, T-cell clones that expanded and contracted after mild COVID-19 were followed by sequencing TCRalpha and TCRbeta repertoires longitudinally. The cohort comprised two young, previously healthy adult volunteers, one female and one male. Results and caveats for the whole study, not just this receptor: Contracting CD4+ clones were found mainly in CM and EM memory subsets, while CD8+ clones were enriched in EMRA. SARS-CoV-2 specificity was not confirmed for the second-wave clones peaking on day 37. The detection of some responding clones in pre-infection memory suggests that pre-existing cross-reactive memory T cells joined the SARS-CoV-2 response. Clones that contracted from day 15 to 85 showed balanced CD4/CD8 phenotypes, whereas a second wave of clones that expanded from day 15 to 37 leaned towards CD4+. The study covered only two mild cases, and larger cohorts including severe cases with pre-infection samples were considered necessary.

The listed sequencing device is Illumina NovaSeq 6000. Using 5'RACE with constant-segment primers, TCRalpha and TCRbeta cDNA libraries were constructed, with sample barcodes and unique molecular identifiers added in the process. RNA was extracted from every sample with Trizol reagent. Library amplification was performed in two PCR steps, and a second sample barcode and Illumina TruSeq adapters were introduced in the second step. Sequencing of libraries was performed on an Illumina NovaSeq with 2 x 150 bp paired-end reads. The published analysis was carried out like this. With migec v1.2.7, reads were demultiplexed and then collapsed into UMI-guided consensus sequences. Using mixcr v2.1.11, the UMI consensuses were aligned to TRA and TRB V and J templates and assembled into clonotypes. A clonotype was counted as expanded or contracted only when both edgeR and NoisET called the clonotype significant, with the noise models trained on biological replicates. For edgeR calls, the cutoffs were a false discovery rate-adjusted p below 0.01 and a log2 fold-change threshold of 1. PCA with hierarchical clustering of max-normalized trajectories of the 1000 most abundant clonotypes was used as exploratory dynamics analysis. Each responding clone was given a CD4 or CD8 phenotype based on the CD4+ and CD8+ repertoires, which had been sequenced separately. TCRdb ran its own pipeline on the public reads, namely fastp trimming at Q25 and MiXCR clone calling, and kept in-frame beta chains. Records with the same CDR3 protein are collapsed into one entry carrying the most frequent genes and DNA. The V and J calls shown here were made by TCRdb, not taken from the authors' results. The sample table records fewer than 400,000 distinct CDR3 sequences; 16% of these occur just once. 20% to 25% of the sample belongs to the ten largest clones.

Ficoll-Paque density gradient centrifugation was used to isolate PBMCs. Sequenced material: PBMCs or a T cell subset sorted from them (not recorded which). Recombination connected TRBV7-2 to TRBJ1-5; 10 junctional bases match TRBD1. This TCR came from a man younger than 30 who had mild COVID-19 (a few samples of this study predate the infection). The sample titles of this study are shuffled in the database, so cell type and time point are left out; the donor was told from shared clones. CDR3 reads: CASSLQGQGNGQPQHF. The DNA is TGTGCCAGCAGCCTACAGGGACAGGGGAACGGTCAGCCCCAGCATTTT.